These 26 T cell receptor beta chains came from one sample sequenced in a study of cytomegalovirus exposure and HLA in healthy donors. Primers for the PCR totalled 60 Vbeta and 13 Jbeta. Data came from immunoSEQ multiplex PCR; TCRdb stores just in-frame clones and leaves some out. Found here are 150,000 to 200,000 clones, about 79% of them singletons; the top ten hold about 2.2%. Material for sequencing was PBMCs. The receptors come from a woman aged 50 to 60 in good health and CMV-seronegative.

The V call is TRBV9, the J call TRBJ2-7, with TRBD2 identical over 11 bases. With V trimmed by 0 bases and J by 5 bases, 4 bases remained unmatched. CDR3 length equals 15 residues. CDR1 is SGDLS, CDR2 YYNGEE, per germline. CDR3: CASSVGPGLADEQYF. CDR3 in DNA: TGTGCCAGCAGCGTAGGTCCGGGACTAGCGGACGAGCAGTACTTC.

This clone is a singleton in its sample. The rearrangement joins TRBV7-8 to TRBJ2-2; D gene unclear. This CDR3 region has 15 residues. In germline, CDR1 is SGHVS, CDR2 FQNEAQ. The V and J ends lost 2 bases and 0 bases respectively, with 7 bases between them. The CDR3 nucleotides read TGTGCCAGCAGCTTACTGGGCACGAACACCGGGGAGCTGTTTTTT. It yields the protein CASSLLGTNTGELFF.

V gene TRBV6-1 combines with J gene TRBJ2-3; D is unclear. The CDR3 is made up of 15 amino acids. Germline V CDR1 and CDR2: MNHNS, SASEGT. V lost 3 bases and J lost 1, with 11 bases in between. CDR3 DNA: TGTGCCAGCAGTGACCCAGCGCCCCGCACAGATACGCAGTATTTT. This gives the protein CASSDPAPRTDTQYF.

The rearrangement uses TRBV19 and TRBJ1-1, with 8 positions matching TRBD1. Germline V gene sequence: CDR1 LNHDA, CDR2 SQIVND (reference sequence). This CDR3 region has 13 residues. Germline trimming cut 4 bases from V and 4 bases from J; bases unmatched to any gene: 2. As DNA, the CDR3 is TGTGCCAGTAGTACGGACAGGGTCACTGAAGCTTTCTTT. It is translated as CASSTDRVTEAFF.

The chain links TRBV4-3 to TRBJ2-7; TRBD2 might be the D (7 bases). Germline CDR1 and CDR2: LGHNA and YSLEER. V was trimmed by 0 bases and J by 3 bases, leaving 12 bases between them. CDR3 length equals 15 residues. The CDR3 spells CASSQEAGANYEQYF. In DNA form, the CDR3 reads TGCGCCAGCAGCCAAGAGGCGGGGGCAAACTACGAGCAGTACTTC.

The rearrangement uses TRBV5-1 and TRBJ1-1, with TRBD1 as a possible D gene (5 bases). Trimming removed 0 bases from V and 7 bases from J, with 13 bases in between. In germline, CDR1 is SGHRS, CDR2 YFSETQ. CDR3 size: 14 residues. CDR3 residues: CASSLAGVPYEAFF. Here the CDR3 DNA reads TGCGCCAGCAGCTTGGCGGGGGTGCCCTATGAAGCTTTCTTT. Full variable domain (outside the CDR3, taken from reference TRBV5-1 and TRBJ1-1): KAGVTQTPRYLIKTRGQQVTLSCSPISGHRSVSWYQQTPGQGLQFLFEYFSETQRNKGNFPGRFSGRQFSNSRSEMNVSTLELGDSALYLCASSLAGVPYEAFFGQGTRLTVV.

The rearrangement uses TRBV6-1 and TRBJ2-1; 11 bases match TRBD1. The V gene's germline CDR1 is MNHNS and CDR2 SASEGT. The ends lost 7 bases at V and 8 bases at J; junction bases unmatched: 7. The CDR3 consists of 14 residues. CDR3 coding DNA: TGTGCCAGCAATGCCGGGACAGGGGGGGATGAGCAGTTCTTC. Its protein product is CASNAGTGGDEQFF.

The chain is built from TRBV28 and TRBJ1-5; no definite D call. The CDR3 consists of 16 residues. The ends were cut back, 2 bases at V and 5 bases at J, with 16 bases in the middle. CDR1 is MDHEN and CDR2 is SYDVKM in the germline V gene. CDR3 bases: TGTGCCAGCAGTTTAAGCCGACTAGATTTGTATCAGCCCCAGCATTTT. Protein product: CASSLSRLDLYQPQHF. The variable domain in full, completed from reference TRBV28 and TRBJ1-5, reads DVKVTQSSRYLVKRTGEKVFLECVQDMDHENMFWYRQDPGLGLRLIYFSYDVKMKEKGDIPEGYSVSREKKERFSLILESASTNQTSMYLCASSLSRLDLYQPQHFGDGTRLSIL.

The genes are TRBV4-3 and TRBJ1-4; 8 bases map to TRBD1. V lost 4 bases, J lost 11 bases, and 9 bases stayed unmatched. The CDR3 is made up of 14 amino acids. The V gene's germline CDR1 is LGHNA and CDR2 YSLEER. The CDR3 protein is CASSPWTGSGKLFF. The CDR3 DNA reads as TGCGCCAGCAGCCCTTGGACAGGGAGTGGGAAACTGTTTTTT.

As regards this clone: The germline gene is not matched at one end of the junction; a read error may be the cause. The J gene is TRBJ1-5, the V gene TRBV28; tentative D call: TRBD1 (5 bases). The CDR3 has 14 residues. Germline V gene data show CDR1 as MDHEN and CDR2 as SYDVKM. CDR3 region: CVSSQDTVVRPQHF. DNA of the CDR3: TGTGTCAGCAGCCAGGACACCGTCGTCCGGCCCCAGCATTTT.

V gene TRBV30 combines with J gene TRBJ2-7; 7 nucleotides align to TRBD2. This CDR3 region has 17 residues. Germline-derived CDR1 and CDR2 are GTSNPN and SVGIG (reference sequence). V was clipped by 5 bases and J by 0 bases; unmatched bases: 16. The CDR3 sequence: CAWARLAAPLSSYEQYF. CDR3 nucleotide sequence: TGTGCCTGGGCCCGGCTAGCGGCTCCATTGAGCTCCTACGAGCAGTACTTC.

The chain carries TRBV18 and TRBJ1-5; 8 positions agree with TRBD1. Germline-derived CDR1 and CDR2 are KGHSH and LQKENI. V lost 5 bases to trimming and J lost 7 bases; unmatched junction nucleotides: 7. The CDR3 is made up of 14 amino acids. Written as DNA, the CDR3 is TGTGCCAGCTCAGATGGGACAGGATCCCAGCCCCAGCATTTT. Translation gives CASSDGTGSQPQHF.

As DNA, the CDR3 is TGTGCCAGTAGTGTTCGGGGACAGGGGGTCGCTGAAGCTTTCTTT. This gives the protein CASSVRGQGVAEAFF. This chain uses TRBV19 with TRBJ1-1; TRBD1 agrees at 11 bases. Germline V gives CDR1 LNHDA, CDR2 SQIVND (reference sequence). V dropped 5 bases and J dropped 6; count of bases not matched to a gene: 8. The CDR3 contains 15 residues.

The V call is TRBV5-1, the J call TRBJ2-7; a weak D match, TRBD1 (6 bases). V was cut by 4 bases and J by 0 bases, with 11 bases left in between. The CDR3 is 14 amino acids. CDR1 SGHRS and CDR2 YFSETQ come from the germline V gene. The CDR3 is CASSGGRSSYEQYF. Written as DNA, the CDR3 is TGCGCCAGCAGCGGGGGCAGGAGCTCCTACGAGCAGTACTTC.

This sequence joins TRBV19 and TRBJ2-5; 7 bases line up with TRBD1. V dropped 4 bases and J dropped 5; count of bases not matched to a gene: 4. Germline CDR1 reads LNHDA; CDR2 reads SQIVND (reference sequence). The CDR3 runs to 13 residues. CDR3 bases: TGTGCCAGTAGTACCGGGACAGTGGAGACCCAGTACTTC. This translates into CASSTGTVETQYF.

CDR3 in DNA: TGTGCCAGCAGTGAAATGGGACTAGTCTACAATGAGCAGTTCTTC. Translating gives CASSEMGLVYNEQFF. The chain uses TRBV6-1 and TRBJ2-1, with 8 positions matching TRBD2. The germline gives CDR1 MNHNS, CDR2 SASEGT. This CDR3 contains 15 residues. The V segment lost 2 bases and the J segment 3 bases; nucleotides outside the gene matches: 3.

V and J are TRBV11-2 and TRBJ2-2; TRBD1 matches 9 bases. The germline V gene has CDR1 SGHAT and CDR2 FQNNGV. J was trimmed by 5 bases and V by 7 bases; bases with no gene match: 8. This CDR3 has 15 residues. The CDR3 DNA reads TGTGCCAGCATTTTACAGGGGGCAGGAACCGGGGAGCTGTTTTTT. As protein: CASILQGAGTGELFF.

The chain uses TRBV6-5 and TRBJ2-1; D unclear. Trimming took off 5 bases at V and 4 bases at J, with 9 bases between the two ends. The CDR3 length is 13 residues. Per germline, CDR1 MNHEY and CDR2 SVGAGI. The CDR3 sequence is CASSDGPYNEQFF. CDR3 sequence (DNA): TGTGCCAGCAGTGATGGCCCGTACAATGAGCAGTTCTTC.

This chain uses TRBV5-4 with TRBJ2-1; TRBD2 matches 10 bases. CDR3 length: 16 residues. The V and J ends lost 0 bases and 9 bases, in that order; junction bases with no gene match: 9. Germline V lookup: CDR1 SGHNT, CDR2 YYREEE (reference sequence). DNA for the CDR3: TGTGCCAGCAGCTTGGCCGCTTCTAGCGGGAGCGGTGAGCAGTTCTTC. Translating gives CASSLAASSGSGEQFF.

The CDR3 nucleotides are TGTGCCAGCAGCTTATCCGTCCGCGAGGGGACCCAGTACTTC. Translating gives CASSLSVREGTQYF. The genes are TRBV7-8 and TRBJ2-5; TRBD2 might be the D (5 bases). Germline V gene sequence: CDR1 SGHVS, CDR2 FQNEAQ. This CDR3 region has 14 residues. Trimming pared 2 bases from V and 7 bases from J, leaving 14 bases between.

This clone was picked up one time. The chain uses TRBV5-1 and TRBJ2-1, with TRBD2 as a possible D gene (6 bases). CDR3 length: 13 residues. The V end was cut by 1 base, the J end by 6 bases, with 8 bases between. Per the germline V gene, CDR1 is SGHRS and CDR2 is YFSETQ. This chain's CDR3 is CASSLSGPNEQFF. In DNA form, the CDR3 reads TGCGCCAGCAGCTTGAGCGGGCCCAATGAGCAGTTCTTC. Complete variable domain (other parts from reference TRBV5-1 and TRBJ2-1): KAGVTQTPRYLIKTRGQQVTLSCSPISGHRSVSWYQQTPGQGLQFLFEYFSETQRNKGNFPGRFSGRQFSNSRSEMNVSTLELGDSALYLCASSLSGPNEQFFGPGTRLTVL.

The CDR3 loop is CASSSGQGNEQFF. In DNA form, the CDR3 reads TGTGCCAGCAGCTCGGGACAGGGCAATGAGCAGTTCTTC. The chain has TRBV7-6 and TRBJ2-1; 9 bases are a match to TRBD1. V was pared by 4 bases and J by 6 bases, with 1 base of the junction left unmatched. This CDR3 comprises 13 residues. Per germline, CDR1 SGHVS and CDR2 FNYEAQ.

The genes are TRBV21-1 and TRBJ2-5; the table's D call TRBD1 went unverified against the DNA. TRBV21-1 is flagged as a pseudogene. The CDR3 extends over 17 amino acids. The CDR3 loop reads CASSKAPGQGYQETQYF. The CDR3 bases are TGTGCCAGCAGCAAAGCACCGGGACAGGGGTACCAAGAGACCCAGTACTTC.

This chain links TRBV9 with TRBJ2-3; 11 bases align to TRBD2. After removal of 3 bases from V and 0 bases from J, the junction contained 12 bases not matched to a gene. This CDR3 spans 19 amino acids. The germline gives CDR1 SGDLS, CDR2 YYNGEE. The DNA of the CDR3 is TGTGCCAGCAGCGCGCGTATAGCGGGAGGGGGATCTAGCACAGATACGCAGTATTTT. It codes for CASSARIAGGGSSTDTQYF.

This clone was observed a handful of times. The chain combines TRBV29-1 with TRBJ1-2; D is unclear. Trimming pared 1 base from V and 5 bases from J, leaving 14 bases between. Germline V CDR1 and CDR2: SQVTM, ANQGSEA. There are 14 residues in the CDR3. This chain's CDR3 is CSVEVNSRGYGYTF. The CDR3 nucleotides read TGCAGCGTTGAAGTCAACAGTAGAGGGTATGGCTACACCTTC. Full variable domain (outside the CDR3, taken from reference TRBV29-1 and TRBJ1-2): SAVISQKPSRDICQRGTSLTIQCQVDSQVTMMFWYRQQPGQSLTLIATANQGSEATYESGFVIDKFPISRPNLTFSTLTVSNMSPEDSSIYLCSVEVNSRGYGYTFGSGTRLTVV.

A few counts support this clone. The chain combines TRBV28 with TRBJ2-7, with D perhaps matching TRBD2 (6 bases). Germline-derived CDR1 and CDR2 are MDHEN and SYDVKM. The V gene lost 8 bases and the J gene lost 0 bases, with 14 bases spanning the gap. CDR3 length equals 14 residues. The CDR3 here is CASSGGWLSYEQYF. Here the CDR3 DNA reads TGTGCCAGCTCTGGGGGGTGGCTCTCCTACGAGCAGTACTTC. The entire variable domain, with the rest obtained from reference TRBV28 and TRBJ2-7, is as follows: DVKVTQSSRYLVKRTGEKVFLECVQDMDHENMFWYRQDPGLGLRLIYFSYDVKMKEKGDIPEGYSVSREKKERFSLILESASTNQTSMYLCASSGGWLSYEQYFGPGTRLTVT.